The source of this T cell receptor beta chain is a study of shared clonotypes between healthy human individuals. Running of the assay took place at deep level. Every subset's genomic DNA went evenly onto several immunoSEQ plates. Assay used: immunoSEQ multiplex PCR; TCRdb lists only in-frame clones, some missing. The table records about 460,000 clones, roughly three quarters of them present only once. Points from the study as a whole: A small donor pool kept down the genetic and exposure-history diversity that was represented.

This clone has at least ten counts. Its antigen remains unknown. The sequenced sample was PBMCs. The TCR comes from a woman aged 40 to 50 in good health. Some clones in this sample may be carry-over from other donors' samples.

The CDR3 loop is CASRSLRQGVYYGYTF. The CDR3 DNA is TGTGCCAGCAGATCCCTTAGACAGGGGGTTTACTATGGCTACACCTTC. The chain recombines TRBV28 with TRBJ1-2; 9 nucleotides agree with TRBD1. The CDR3 is 16 amino acids. The V and J ends lost 6 bases and 3 bases, in that order; junction bases with no gene match: 11. Germline CDR1 reads MDHEN; CDR2 reads SYDVKM.